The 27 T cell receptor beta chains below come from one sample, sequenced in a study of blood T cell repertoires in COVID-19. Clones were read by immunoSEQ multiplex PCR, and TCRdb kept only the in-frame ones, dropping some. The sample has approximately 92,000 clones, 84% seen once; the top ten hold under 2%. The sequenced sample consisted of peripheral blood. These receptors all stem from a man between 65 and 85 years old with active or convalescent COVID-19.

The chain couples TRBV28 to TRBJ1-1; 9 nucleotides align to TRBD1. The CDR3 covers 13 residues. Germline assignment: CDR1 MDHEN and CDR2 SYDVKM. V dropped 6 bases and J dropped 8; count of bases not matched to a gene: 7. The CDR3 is CASSLQGAREAFF. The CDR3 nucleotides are TGTGCCAGCAGCCTACAGGGGGCGCGAGAAGCTTTCTTT.

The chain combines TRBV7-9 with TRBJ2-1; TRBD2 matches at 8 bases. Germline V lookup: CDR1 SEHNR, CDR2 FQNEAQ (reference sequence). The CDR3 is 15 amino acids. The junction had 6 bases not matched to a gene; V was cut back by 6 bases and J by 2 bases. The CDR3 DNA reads TGTGCCAGCAGTTCCCCGGGGGGGGCCTACAATGAGCAGTTCTTC. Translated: CASSSPGGAYNEQFF. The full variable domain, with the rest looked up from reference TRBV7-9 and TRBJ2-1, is DTGVSQNPRHKITKRGQNVTFRCDPISEHNRLYWYRQTLGQGPEFLTYFQNEAQLEKSRLLSDRFSAERPKGSFSTLEIQRTEQGDSAMYLCASSSPGGAYNEQFFGPGTRLTVL.

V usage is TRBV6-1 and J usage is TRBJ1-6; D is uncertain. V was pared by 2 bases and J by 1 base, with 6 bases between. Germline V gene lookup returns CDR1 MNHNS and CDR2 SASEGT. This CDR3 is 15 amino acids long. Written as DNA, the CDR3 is TGTGCCAGCAGTGAAAGCGGTTCCTATAATTCACCCCTCCACTTT. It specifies CASSESGSYNSPLHF.

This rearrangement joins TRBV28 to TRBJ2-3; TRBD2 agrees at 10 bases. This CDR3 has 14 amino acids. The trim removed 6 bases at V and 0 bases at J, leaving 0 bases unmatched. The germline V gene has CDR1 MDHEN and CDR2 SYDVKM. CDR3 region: CASRAGGSTDTQYF. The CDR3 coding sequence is TGTGCCAGCAGAGCGGGGGGGAGCACAGATACGCAGTATTTT.

CDR3 bases: TGTGCCAGCAGTTCACCCGCGGGACAGGGGAACAATGAGCAGTTCTTC. Translation: CASSSPAGQGNNEQFF. The genes are TRBV28 and TRBJ2-1, with TRBD1 matching over 10 bases. V was clipped by 4 bases and J by 5 bases; unmatched bases: 8. The CDR3 consists of 16 residues. CDR1 and CDR2 (germline): MDHEN, SYDVKM.

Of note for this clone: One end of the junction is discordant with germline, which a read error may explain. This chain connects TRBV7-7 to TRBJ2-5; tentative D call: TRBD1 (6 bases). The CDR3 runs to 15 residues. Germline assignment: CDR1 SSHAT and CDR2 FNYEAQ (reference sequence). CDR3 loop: CASSRIQGPQETQYF. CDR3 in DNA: TGTGCTAGCAGCCGGATACAGGGTCCCCAAGAGACCCAGTACTTC.

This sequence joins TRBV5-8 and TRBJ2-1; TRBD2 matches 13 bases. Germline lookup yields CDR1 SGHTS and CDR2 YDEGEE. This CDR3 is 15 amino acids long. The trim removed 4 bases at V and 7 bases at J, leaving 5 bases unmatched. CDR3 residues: CASSQGLAGRNEQFF. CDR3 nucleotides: TGTGCCAGCAGCCAGGGACTAGCGGGGCGGAATGAGCAGTTCTTC.

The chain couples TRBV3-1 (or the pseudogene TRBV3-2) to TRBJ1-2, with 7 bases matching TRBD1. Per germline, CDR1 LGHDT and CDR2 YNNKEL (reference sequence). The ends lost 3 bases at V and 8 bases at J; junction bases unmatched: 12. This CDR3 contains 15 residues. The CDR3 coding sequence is TGTGCCAGCAGCCAGAAGAGGACAGGCCAAGGGGGCTACACCTTC. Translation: CASSQKRTGQGGYTF.

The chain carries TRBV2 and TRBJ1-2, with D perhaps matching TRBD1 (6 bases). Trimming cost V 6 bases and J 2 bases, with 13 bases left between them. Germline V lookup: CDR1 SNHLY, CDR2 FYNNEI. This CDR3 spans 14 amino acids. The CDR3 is CASRKGQLNYGYTF. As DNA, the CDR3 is TGTGCCAGCAGAAAAGGACAGCTGAACTATGGCTACACCTTC. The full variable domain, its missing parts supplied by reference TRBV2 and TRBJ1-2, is EPEVTQTPSHQVTQMGQEVILRCVPISNHLYFYWYRQILGQKVEFLVSFYNNEISEKSEIFDDQFSVERPDGSNFTLKIRSTKLEDSAMYFCASRKGQLNYGYTFGSGTRLTVV.

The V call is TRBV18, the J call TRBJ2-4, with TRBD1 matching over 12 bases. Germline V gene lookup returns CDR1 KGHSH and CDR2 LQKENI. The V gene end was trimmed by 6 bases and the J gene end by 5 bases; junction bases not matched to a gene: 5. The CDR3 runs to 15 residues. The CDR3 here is CASSQGQGAENIQYF. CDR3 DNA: TGTGCCAGCTCCCAGGGACAGGGGGCCGAAAACATTCAGTACTTC.

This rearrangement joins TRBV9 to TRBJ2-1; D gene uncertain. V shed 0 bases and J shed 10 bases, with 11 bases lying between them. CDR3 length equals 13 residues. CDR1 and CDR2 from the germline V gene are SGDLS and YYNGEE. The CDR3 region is CASSVEPTGEQFF. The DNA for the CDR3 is TGTGCCAGCAGCGTAGAGCCTACCGGGGAGCAGTTCTTC. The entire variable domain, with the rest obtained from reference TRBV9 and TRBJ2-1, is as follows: DSGVTQTPKHLITATGQRVTLRCSPRSGDLSVYWYQQSLDQGLQFLIQYYNGEERAKGNILERFSAQQFPDLHSELNLSSLELGDSALYFCASSVEPTGEQFFGPGTRLTVL.

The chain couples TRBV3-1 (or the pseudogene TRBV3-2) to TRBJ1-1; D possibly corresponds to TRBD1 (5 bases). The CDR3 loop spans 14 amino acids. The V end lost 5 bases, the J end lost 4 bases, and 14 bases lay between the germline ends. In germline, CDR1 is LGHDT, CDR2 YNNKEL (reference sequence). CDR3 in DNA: TGTGCCAGCAGCACGTCGCGGGACCGCACTGAAGCTTTCTTT. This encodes CASSTSRDRTEAFF.

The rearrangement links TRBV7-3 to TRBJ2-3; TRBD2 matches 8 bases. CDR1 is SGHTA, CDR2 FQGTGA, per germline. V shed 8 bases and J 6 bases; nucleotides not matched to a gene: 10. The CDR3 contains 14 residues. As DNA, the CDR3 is TGTGCCAGCGGGACGGGGGGGCGTCTGGATACGCAGTATTTT. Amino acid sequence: CASGTGGRLDTQYF.

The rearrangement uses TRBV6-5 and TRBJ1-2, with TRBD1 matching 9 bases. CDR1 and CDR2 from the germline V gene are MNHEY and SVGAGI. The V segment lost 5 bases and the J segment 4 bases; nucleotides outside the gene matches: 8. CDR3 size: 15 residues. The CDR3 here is CASSPGTGRSYGYTF. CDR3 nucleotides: TGTGCCAGCAGTCCCGGGACAGGGAGGAGCTATGGCTACACCTTC.

As DNA, the CDR3 is TGTGCCAGCAGCGCGCGACAGGGGGTATCCGAGCAGTACTTC. This sequence encodes CASSARQGVSEQYF. The chain employs TRBV7-2 and TRBJ2-7; TRBD1 matches 9 bases. Germline V CDR1 and CDR2: SGHTA, FQGNSA. The CDR3 consists of 14 residues. Losses at the gene ends were 5 bases for V and 6 bases for J; bases not matched to a gene: 8.

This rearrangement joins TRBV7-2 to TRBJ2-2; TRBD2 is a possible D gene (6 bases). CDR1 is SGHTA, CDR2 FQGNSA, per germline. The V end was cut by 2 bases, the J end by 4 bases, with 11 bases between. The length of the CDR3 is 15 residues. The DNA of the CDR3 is TGTGCCAGCAGCTTATCCGGGAGCGGCACCGGGGAGCTGTTTTTT. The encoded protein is CASSLSGSGTGELFF.

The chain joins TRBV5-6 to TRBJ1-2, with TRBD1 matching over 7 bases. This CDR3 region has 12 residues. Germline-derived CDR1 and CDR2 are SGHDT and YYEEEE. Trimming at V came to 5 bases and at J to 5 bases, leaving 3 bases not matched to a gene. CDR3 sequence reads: CASRRDSYGYTF. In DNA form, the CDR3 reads TGTGCCAGCAGACGGGACAGTTATGGCTACACCTTC.

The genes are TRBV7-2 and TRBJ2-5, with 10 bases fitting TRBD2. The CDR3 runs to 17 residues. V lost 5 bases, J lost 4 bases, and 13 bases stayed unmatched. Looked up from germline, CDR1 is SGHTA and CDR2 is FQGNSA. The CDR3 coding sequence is TGTGCCAGCAGCCCCCCCAGGGCAGCGGGGGGGCGAGAGACCCAGTACTTC. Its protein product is CASSPPRAAGGRETQYF.

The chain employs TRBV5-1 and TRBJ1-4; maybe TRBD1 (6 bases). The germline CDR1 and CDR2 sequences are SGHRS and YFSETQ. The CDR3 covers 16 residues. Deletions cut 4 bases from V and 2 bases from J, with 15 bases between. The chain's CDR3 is CASSLDRGGTNEKLFF. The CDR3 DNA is TGCGCCAGCAGCCTCGACAGAGGGGGTACTAATGAAAAACTGTTTTTT.

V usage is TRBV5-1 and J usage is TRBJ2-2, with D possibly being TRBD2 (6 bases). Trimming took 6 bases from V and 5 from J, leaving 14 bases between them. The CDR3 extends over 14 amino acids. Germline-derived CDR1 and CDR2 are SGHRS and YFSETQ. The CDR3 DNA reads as TGCGCCAGCATTTCGGAGGGCGGAACCGGGGAGCTGTTTTTT. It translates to CASISEGGTGELFF. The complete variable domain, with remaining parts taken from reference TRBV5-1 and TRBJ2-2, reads KAGVTQTPRYLIKTRGQQVTLSCSPISGHRSVSWYQQTPGQGLQFLFEYFSETQRNKGNFPGRFSGRQFSNSRSEMNVSTLELGDSALYLCASISEGGTGELFFGEGSRLTVL.

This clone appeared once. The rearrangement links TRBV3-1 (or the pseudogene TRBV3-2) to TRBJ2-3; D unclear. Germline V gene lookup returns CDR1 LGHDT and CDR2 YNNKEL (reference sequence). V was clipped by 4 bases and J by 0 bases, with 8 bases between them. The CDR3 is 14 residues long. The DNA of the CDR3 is TGTGCCAGCAGCCCACGACAAAGCACAGATACGCAGTATTTT. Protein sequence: CASSPRQSTDTQYF.

The CDR3 spells CASSPGRGTTNEKLFF. The CDR3 DNA follows: TGTGCCAGTAGTCCCGGACGGGGGACAACTAATGAAAAACTGTTTTTT. This chain connects TRBV19 to TRBJ1-4; D perhaps matches TRBD1 (5 bases). V lost 5 bases and J lost 0, with 13 bases in between. Germline V gene data show CDR1 as LNHDA and CDR2 as SQIVND (reference sequence). This CDR3 comprises 16 residues.

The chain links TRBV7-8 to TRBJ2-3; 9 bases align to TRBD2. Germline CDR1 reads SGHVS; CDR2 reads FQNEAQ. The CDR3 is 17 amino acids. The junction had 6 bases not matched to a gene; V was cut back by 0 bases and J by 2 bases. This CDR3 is CASSLARLAALTDTQYF. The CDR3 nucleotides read TGTGCCAGCAGCTTAGCCAGACTAGCGGCACTCACAGATACGCAGTATTTT.

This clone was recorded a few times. The CDR3 protein is CASSQGGGRQHF. The CDR3 nucleotides are TGTGCCAGCAGCCAAGGAGGAGGCAGACAGCATTTT. The rearrangement joins TRBV3-1 (or the pseudogene TRBV3-2) to TRBJ1-5, with D unresolved. The CDR3 covers 12 residues. CDR1 is LGHDT, CDR2 YNNKEL, per germline (reference sequence). The germline V and J ends were trimmed by 1 base and 13 bases, with 11 bases remaining between them.

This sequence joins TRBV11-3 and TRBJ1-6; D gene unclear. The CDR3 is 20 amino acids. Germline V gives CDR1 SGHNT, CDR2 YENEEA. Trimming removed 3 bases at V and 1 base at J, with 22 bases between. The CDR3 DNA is TGTGCCAGCAGCTTTCCCCGTCCACAATCACCCAGGTCCTATAATTCACCCCTCCACTTT. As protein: CASSFPRPQSPRSYNSPLHF.

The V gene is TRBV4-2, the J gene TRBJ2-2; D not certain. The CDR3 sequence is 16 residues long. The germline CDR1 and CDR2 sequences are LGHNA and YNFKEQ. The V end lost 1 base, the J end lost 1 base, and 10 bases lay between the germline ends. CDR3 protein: CASSQAVQVNTGELFF. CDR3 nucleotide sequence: TGTGCCAGCAGCCAAGCAGTCCAGGTGAACACCGGGGAGCTGTTTTTT.

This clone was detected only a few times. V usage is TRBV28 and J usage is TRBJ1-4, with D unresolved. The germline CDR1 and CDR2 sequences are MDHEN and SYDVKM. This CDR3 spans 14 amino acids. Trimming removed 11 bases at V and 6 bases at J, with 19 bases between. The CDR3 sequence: CAASGGTPYEKLFF. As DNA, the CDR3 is TGTGCCGCCTCCGGTGGTACCCCCTATGAAAAACTGTTTTTT.